What follows are 21 T cell receptor beta chains derived from one specimen sequenced in a study of Graves' ophthalmopathy and Graves' hyperthyroidism. Amplification from RNA transcripts yielded the TCR beta CDR3 regions. HTBI-primed RT-PCR formed the first round, and a multiplex PCR formed the second. Each CDR3 protein gets one entry after TCRdb re-called the multiplex PCR reads with MiXCR. Among some 240,000 distinct CDR3 sequences listed, around 42% were seen once. The sample consisted of peripheral blood. The receptors stem from an adult man with Graves' ophthalmopathy.

The chain carries TRBV20-1 and TRBJ1-4, with TRBD1 as a possible D gene (5 bases). The V gene's germline CDR1 is DFQATT and CDR2 SNEGSKA (reference sequence). CDR3 size: 15 residues. V was shortened by 6 bases and J by 0 bases, with 14 bases between the two germline ends. The CDR3 reads CSATPGLSTNEKLFF. CDR3 coding DNA: TGCAGTGCCACACCGGGACTTTCAACTAATGAAAAACTGTTTTTT.

The chain links TRBV4-1 to TRBJ1-4; a weak D match, TRBD1 (5 bases). CDR1 is MGHRA and CDR2 is YSYEKL in the germline V gene. The CDR3 has 15 residues. Trimming removed 1 base from V and 0 bases from J, with 6 bases in between. CDR3 DNA sequence: TGCGCCAGCAGCCAAGGGGGCTCAACTAATGAAAAACTGTTTTTT. Protein sequence: CASSQGGSTNEKLFF.

This clonotype was seen more than once but under ten times. The chain uses TRBV10-3 and TRBJ2-7; possibly TRBD1 for D (5 bases). The CDR3 spans 15 residues. Germline V CDR1 and CDR2: ENHRY, SYGVKD. V was clipped by 2 bases and J by 2 bases, with 13 bases between them. CDR3 region: CAISERQGAPYEQYF. The CDR3 nucleotides read TGTGCCATCAGTGAGAGGCAAGGGGCCCCCTACGAGCAGTACTTC.

In its sample, this clonotype was seen many times. The chain uses TRBV29-1 and TRBJ2-5, with 7 bases fitting TRBD2. Germline lookup yields CDR1 SQVTM and CDR2 ANQGSEA. CDR3 size: 14 residues. Germline trimming cut 1 base from V and 2 bases from J; bases unmatched to any gene: 4. The CDR3 reads CSVEGQRGQETQYF. CDR3 coding DNA: TGCAGCGTTGAAGGACAGCGGGGACAAGAGACCCAGTACTTC.

The chain carries TRBV7-2 and TRBJ1-1, with a tentative D call TRBD1 (5 bases). V lost 5 bases and J 2 bases, leaving 15 bases between the germline ends. CDR3 length: 15 amino acids. The germline gives CDR1 SGHTA, CDR2 FQGNSA. The CDR3 DNA sequence: TGTGCCAGCAGCGATACCGGGGCCATAAACACTGAAGCTTTCTTT. This translates into CASSDTGAINTEAFF. The complete variable domain, with remaining parts taken from reference TRBV7-2 and TRBJ1-1, reads GAGVSQSPSNKVTEKGKDVELRCDPISGHTALYWYRQSLGQGLEFLIYFQGNSAPDKSGLPSDRFSAERTGGSVSTLTIQRTQQEDSAVYLCASSDTGAINTEAFFGQGTRLTVV.

This clonotype was recorded a few times. J is TRBJ1-4 and V is TRBV20-1, with TRBD1 matching 7 bases. Germline CDR1 reads DFQATT; CDR2 reads SNEGSKA (reference sequence). With V trimmed by 1 base and J by 3 bases, 8 bases remained unmatched. The CDR3 consists of 16 residues. DNA for the CDR3: TGCAGTGCTAGAGGCTGGGACAGCAAGGCTAATGAAAAACTGTTTTTT. Amino acids: CSARGWDSKANEKLFF.

The V and J genes are TRBV2 and TRBJ2-5; 7 nucleotides align to TRBD2. The CDR3 covers 17 residues. CDR1 is SNHLY, CDR2 FYNNEI, per germline. Losses at the gene ends were 4 bases for V and 5 bases for J; bases not matched to a gene: 16. CDR3 coding DNA: TGTGCCAGCAGTGCATATCTGACTAGCCGGGCGGGGGAGACCCAGTACTTC. Residues: CASSAYLTSRAGETQYF.

This chain uses TRBV19 with TRBJ1-4; D may be TRBD1 (5 bases). The CDR3 has 14 residues. The V gene lost 8 bases and the J gene lost 4 bases, with 14 bases spanning the gap. CDR1 and CDR2 (germline): LNHDA, SQIVND (reference sequence). CDR3: CASGTRGGNEKLFF. CDR3 DNA: TGTGCCAGTGGGACGAGGGGAGGTAATGAAAAACTGTTTTTT.

The chain recombines TRBV19 with TRBJ1-4, with TRBD1 identical over 7 bases. CDR1 LNHDA and CDR2 SQIVND come from the germline V gene (reference sequence). The CDR3 runs to 15 residues. The trim removed 4 bases at V and 2 bases at J, leaving 4 bases unmatched. The CDR3, as DNA: TGTGCCAGTAGTACCGACAGGGCGACTAATGAAAAACTGTTTTTT. This codes for CASSTDRATNEKLFF.

This clonotype has at least ten counts. The V call is TRBV29-1, the J call TRBJ2-7; D is possibly TRBD2 (5 bases). Germline CDR1 and CDR2: SQVTM and ANQGSEA. V was cut by 1 base and J by 6 bases, with 7 bases left in between. The CDR3 has 11 amino acids. Here the CDR3 DNA reads TGCAGCGTTGAAGGGGCGGGCGAGCAGTACTTC. Amino acids: CSVEGAGEQYF.

V gene TRBV19 combines with J gene TRBJ1-5, with D possibly TRBD1 on 6 matching bases. The V and J ends lost 6 bases and 7 bases respectively, with 19 bases between them. The CDR3 covers 15 residues. Germline CDR1 and CDR2: LNHDA and SQIVND (reference sequence). CDR3 in DNA: TGTGCCAGTAGATCAACCGCAAGGGGGGGACAGCCCCAGCATTTT. This translates into CASRSTARGGQPQHF.

This chain uses TRBV6-1 with TRBJ1-1; D gene uncertain. Germline V gene data show CDR1 as MNHNS and CDR2 as SASEGT. The CDR3 is made up of 16 amino acids. The V gene lost 2 bases and the J gene lost 0 bases, with 13 bases spanning the gap. CDR3 protein: CASSESRLNMNTEAFF. The CDR3 DNA reads TGTGCCAGCAGTGAAAGTAGACTGAATATGAACACTGAAGCTTTCTTT.

In this sample, this clonotype turned up once. The chain has TRBV12-3 or TRBV12-4 and TRBJ2-5, with a possible D match to TRBD1 (6 bases). V dropped 7 bases and J dropped 9 bases, with 24 bases sitting between them. The CDR3 runs 15 residues. The DNA of the CDR3 is TGTGCCAGCACCCCAGGTTTGGGGGCCCCCGGTTCCCAGTACTTC. This codes for CASTPGLGAPGSQYF.

This clonotype came up a few times. V gene TRBV19 combines with J gene TRBJ1-2; no clear D. The CDR3 has 13 residues. Trimming stripped 9 bases from V and 7 bases from J, with 18 bases between. CDR1 LNHDA and CDR2 SQIVND come from the germline V gene (reference sequence). The CDR3, as DNA: TGTGCCAGCAGTCCCGGATCGACGGTTGGCTACACCTTC. This translates into CASSPGSTVGYTF.

The gene calls are TRBV24-1 and TRBJ2-7, with TRBD1 matching 7 bases. The J call may be wrong; the DNA end is better matched by TRBJ2-1. Germline CDR1 reads KGHDR; CDR2 reads SFDVKD. The CDR3 runs to 15 residues. CDR3 protein: CATSDYRDSNNEQFF. As DNA, the CDR3 is TGTGCCACCAGTGATTACCGGGACAGTAACAATGAGCAGTTCTTC.

This chain links TRBV29-1 with TRBJ2-7; TRBD1 is a possible D gene (5 bases). This CDR3 comprises 14 residues. Per the germline V gene, CDR1 is SQVTM and CDR2 is ANQGSEA. Trimming took off 6 bases at V and 1 base at J, with 16 bases between the two ends. The CDR3 loop reads CSVLDTKFSYEQYF. CDR3 nucleotides: TGCAGCGTGTTGGACACAAAATTTTCCTACGAGCAGTACTTC.

The chain joins TRBV27 to TRBJ1-5; 8 nucleotides match TRBD1. Per the germline V gene, CDR1 is MNHEY and CDR2 is SMNVEV (reference sequence). V was pared by 3 bases and J by 6 bases, with 10 bases of the junction left unmatched. This CDR3 is 16 amino acids long. The DNA of the CDR3 is TGTGCCAGCAGTTTCGGCGGACAGGGAGGACGTCAGCCCCAGCATTTT. Protein: CASSFGGQGGRQPQHF.

V is TRBV18 and J is TRBJ2-5; possibly TRBD1 or TRBD2 for D (5 bases each). Germline V gene lookup returns CDR1 KGHSH and CDR2 LQKENI. There are 14 residues in the CDR3. Between the trimmed V and J ends, which lost 6 bases and 5 bases, there was a span of 16 bases. CDR3 amino acids: CASSPGTPVETQYF. The CDR3 region has the DNA TGTGCCAGCTCGCCCGGGACCCCCGTGGAGACCCAGTACTTC.

The chain has TRBV15 and TRBJ1-2; D unresolved. The CDR3 contains 16 residues. From germline, CDR1 is LNHNV and CDR2 YYDKDF (reference sequence). V lost 3 bases and J lost 5, with 19 bases in between. CDR3 DNA sequence: TGTGCCACCAGCAGGGGAAAGGGAGTGGGAGGGTATGGCTACACCTTC. Translation: CATSRGKGVGGYGYTF.

CDR3 sequence: CSARDPSGSQETQYF. In DNA, the CDR3 is TGCAGTGCTAGAGACCCTAGCGGGAGCCAAGAGACCCAGTACTTC. V is TRBV20-1 and J is TRBJ2-5; 10 nucleotides agree with TRBD2. The CDR3 spans 15 residues. The trim removed 0 bases at V and 1 base at J, leaving 2 bases unmatched. Per the germline V gene, CDR1 is DFQATT and CDR2 is SNEGSKA (reference sequence).

The J gene is TRBJ1-2, the V gene TRBV2; D is possibly TRBD1 (6 bases). V was pared by 6 bases and J by 7 bases, with 21 bases between. CDR1 and CDR2 from the germline V gene are SNHLY and FYNNEI. The length of the CDR3 is 15 residues. In DNA form, the CDR3 reads TGTGCCAGCAGCTCATCAGGGGCCCCGGGACGTGGCTACACCTTC. Protein sequence: CASSSSGAPGRGYTF.